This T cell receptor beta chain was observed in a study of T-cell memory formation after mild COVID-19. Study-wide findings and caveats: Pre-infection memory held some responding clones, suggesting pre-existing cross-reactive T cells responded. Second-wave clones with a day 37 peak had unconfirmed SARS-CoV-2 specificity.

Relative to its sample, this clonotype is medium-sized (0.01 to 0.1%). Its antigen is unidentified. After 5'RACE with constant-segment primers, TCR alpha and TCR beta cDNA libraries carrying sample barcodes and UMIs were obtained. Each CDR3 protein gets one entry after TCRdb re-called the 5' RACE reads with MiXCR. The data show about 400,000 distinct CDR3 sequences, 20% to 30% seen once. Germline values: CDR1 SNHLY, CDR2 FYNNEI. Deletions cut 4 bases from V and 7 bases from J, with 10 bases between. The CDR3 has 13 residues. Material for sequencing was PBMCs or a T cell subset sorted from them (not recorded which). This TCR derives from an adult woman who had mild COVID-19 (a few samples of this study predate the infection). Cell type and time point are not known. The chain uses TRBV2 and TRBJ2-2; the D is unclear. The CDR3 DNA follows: TGTGCCAGCAGTGCCCGGGTTGTCGGGGAGCTGTTTTTT. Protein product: CASSARVVGELFF.